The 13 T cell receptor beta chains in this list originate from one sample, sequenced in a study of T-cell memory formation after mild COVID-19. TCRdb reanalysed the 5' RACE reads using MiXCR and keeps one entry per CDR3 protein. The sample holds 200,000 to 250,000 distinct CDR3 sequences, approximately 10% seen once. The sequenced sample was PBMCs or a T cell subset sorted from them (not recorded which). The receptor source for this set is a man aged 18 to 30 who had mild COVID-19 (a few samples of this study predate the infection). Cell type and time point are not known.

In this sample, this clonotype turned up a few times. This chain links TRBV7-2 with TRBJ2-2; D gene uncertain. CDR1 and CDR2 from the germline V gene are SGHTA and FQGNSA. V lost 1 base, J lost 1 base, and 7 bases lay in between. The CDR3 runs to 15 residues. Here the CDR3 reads CASSLVRLNTGELFF. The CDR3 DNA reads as TGTGCCAGCAGCTTAGTTAGATTGAACACCGGGGAGCTGTTTTTT.

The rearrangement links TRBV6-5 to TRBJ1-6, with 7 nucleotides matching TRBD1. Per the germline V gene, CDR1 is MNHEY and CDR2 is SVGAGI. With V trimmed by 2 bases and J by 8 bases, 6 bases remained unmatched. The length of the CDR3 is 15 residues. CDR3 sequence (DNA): TGTGCCAGCAGTTACACCACAGGGGTAGATTCACCCCTCCACTTT. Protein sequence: CASSYTTGVDSPLHF.

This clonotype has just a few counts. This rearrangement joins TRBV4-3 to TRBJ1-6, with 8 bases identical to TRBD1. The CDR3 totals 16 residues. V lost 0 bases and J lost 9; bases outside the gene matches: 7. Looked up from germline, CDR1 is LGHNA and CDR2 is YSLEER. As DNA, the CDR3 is TGCGCCAGCAGCCAAGAAGACGACAGGGGCGGTTCACCCCTCCACTTT. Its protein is CASSQEDDRGGSPLHF.

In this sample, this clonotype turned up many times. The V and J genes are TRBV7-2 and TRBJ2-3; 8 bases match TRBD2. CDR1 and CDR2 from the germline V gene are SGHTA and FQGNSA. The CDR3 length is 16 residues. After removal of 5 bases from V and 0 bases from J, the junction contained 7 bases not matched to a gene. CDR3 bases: TGTGCCAGCAGCCCTGGGGGCGGGGGGAGCACAGATACGCAGTATTTT. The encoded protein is CASSPGGGGSTDTQYF.

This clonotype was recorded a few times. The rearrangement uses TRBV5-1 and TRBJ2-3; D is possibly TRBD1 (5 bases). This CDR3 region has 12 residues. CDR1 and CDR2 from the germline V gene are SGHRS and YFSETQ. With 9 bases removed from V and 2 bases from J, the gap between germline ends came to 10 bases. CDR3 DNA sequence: TGCGCCACCCAGGGATCCACAGATACGCAGTATTTT. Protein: CATQGSTDTQYF.

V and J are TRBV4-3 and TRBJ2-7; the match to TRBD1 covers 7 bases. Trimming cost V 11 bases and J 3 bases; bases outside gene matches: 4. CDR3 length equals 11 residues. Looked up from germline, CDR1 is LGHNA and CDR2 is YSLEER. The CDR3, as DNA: TGCGCCCCCAGGGGGAACTACGAGCAGTACGTC. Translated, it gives CAPRGNYEQYV.

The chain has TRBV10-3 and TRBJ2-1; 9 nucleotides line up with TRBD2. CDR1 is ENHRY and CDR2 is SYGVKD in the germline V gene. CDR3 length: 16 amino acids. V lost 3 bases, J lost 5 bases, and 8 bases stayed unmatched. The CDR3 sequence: CAISDPTLAGHNEQFF. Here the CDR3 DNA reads TGTGCCATCAGTGATCCTACCCTAGCGGGGCACAATGAGCAGTTCTTC.

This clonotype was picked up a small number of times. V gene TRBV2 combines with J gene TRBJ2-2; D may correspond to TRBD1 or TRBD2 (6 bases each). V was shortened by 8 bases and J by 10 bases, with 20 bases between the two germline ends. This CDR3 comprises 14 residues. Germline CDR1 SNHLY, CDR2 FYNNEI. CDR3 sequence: CASRRVGGPEELFF. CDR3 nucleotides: TGTGCCAGCCGAAGGGTTGGGGGGCCCGAGGAGCTGTTTTTT.

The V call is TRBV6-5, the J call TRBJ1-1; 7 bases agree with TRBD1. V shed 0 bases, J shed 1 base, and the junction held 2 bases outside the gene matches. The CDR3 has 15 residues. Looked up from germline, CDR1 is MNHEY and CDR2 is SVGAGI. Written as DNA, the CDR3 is TGTGCCAGCAGTTACTCTCGGACAGGGAACACTGAAGCTTTCTTT. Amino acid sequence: CASSYSRTGNTEAFF.

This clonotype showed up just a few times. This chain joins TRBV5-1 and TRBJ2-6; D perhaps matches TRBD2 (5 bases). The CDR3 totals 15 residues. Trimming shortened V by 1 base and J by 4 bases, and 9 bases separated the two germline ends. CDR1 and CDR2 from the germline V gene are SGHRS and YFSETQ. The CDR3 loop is CASSLNGGGANVLTF. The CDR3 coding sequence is TGCGCCAGCAGCTTGAACGGCGGGGGGGCCAACGTCCTGACTTTC.

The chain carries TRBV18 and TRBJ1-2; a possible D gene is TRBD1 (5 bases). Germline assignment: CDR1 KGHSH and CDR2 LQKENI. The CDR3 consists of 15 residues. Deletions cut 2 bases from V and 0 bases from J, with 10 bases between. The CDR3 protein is CASSPDQGSNYGYTF. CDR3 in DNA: TGTGCCAGCTCACCAGATCAGGGATCTAACTATGGCTACACCTTC. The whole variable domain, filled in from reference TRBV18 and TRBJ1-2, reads NAGVMQNPRHLVRRRGQEARLRCSPMKGHSHVYWYRQLPEEGLKFMVYLQKENIIDESGMPKERFSAEFPKEGPSILRIQQVVRGDSAAYFCASSPDQGSNYGYTFGSGTRLTVV.

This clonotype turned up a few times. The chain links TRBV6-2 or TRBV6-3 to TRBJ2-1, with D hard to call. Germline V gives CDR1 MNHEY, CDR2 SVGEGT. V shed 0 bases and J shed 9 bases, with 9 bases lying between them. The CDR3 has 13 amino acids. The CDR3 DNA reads TGTGCCAGCAGTTACTCGACCCCCCCTGAGCAGTTCTTC. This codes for CASSYSTPPEQFF.

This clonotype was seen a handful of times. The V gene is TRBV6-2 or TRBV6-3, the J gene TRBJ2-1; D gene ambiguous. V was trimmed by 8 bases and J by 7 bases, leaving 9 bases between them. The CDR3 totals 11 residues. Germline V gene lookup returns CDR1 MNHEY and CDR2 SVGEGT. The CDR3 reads CASFPLNEQFF. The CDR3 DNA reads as TGTGCCAGCTTCCCTCTAAATGAGCAGTTCTTC.